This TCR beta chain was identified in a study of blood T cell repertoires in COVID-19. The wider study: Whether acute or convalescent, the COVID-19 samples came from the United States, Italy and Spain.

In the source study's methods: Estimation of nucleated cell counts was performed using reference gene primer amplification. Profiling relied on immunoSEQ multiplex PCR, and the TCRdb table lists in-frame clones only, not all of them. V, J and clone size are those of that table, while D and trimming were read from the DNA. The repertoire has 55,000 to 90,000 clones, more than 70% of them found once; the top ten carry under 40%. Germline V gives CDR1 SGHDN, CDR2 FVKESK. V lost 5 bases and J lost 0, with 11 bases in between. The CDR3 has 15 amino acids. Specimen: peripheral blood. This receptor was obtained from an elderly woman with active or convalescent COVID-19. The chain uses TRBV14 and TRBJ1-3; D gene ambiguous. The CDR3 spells CASSTGWSSGNTIYF. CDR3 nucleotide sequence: TGTGCCAGCAGCACGGGATGGTCCTCTGGAAACACCATATATTTT.